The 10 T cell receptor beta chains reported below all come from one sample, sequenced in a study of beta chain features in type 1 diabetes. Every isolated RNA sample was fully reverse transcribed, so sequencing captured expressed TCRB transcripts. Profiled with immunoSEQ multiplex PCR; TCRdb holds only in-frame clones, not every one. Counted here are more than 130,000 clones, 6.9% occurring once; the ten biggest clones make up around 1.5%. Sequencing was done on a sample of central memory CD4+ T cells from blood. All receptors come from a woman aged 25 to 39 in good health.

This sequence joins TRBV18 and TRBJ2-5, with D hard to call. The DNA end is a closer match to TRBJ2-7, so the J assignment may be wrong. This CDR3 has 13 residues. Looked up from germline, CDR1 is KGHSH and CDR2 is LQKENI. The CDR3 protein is CASSPARSYEQYF. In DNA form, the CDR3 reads TGTGCCAGCTCACCGGCCAGGTCCTACGAGCAGTACTTC.

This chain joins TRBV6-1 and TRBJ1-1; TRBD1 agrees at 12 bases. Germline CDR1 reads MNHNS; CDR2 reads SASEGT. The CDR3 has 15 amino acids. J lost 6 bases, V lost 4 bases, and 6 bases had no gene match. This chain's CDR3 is CASSGDRGRSAEAFF. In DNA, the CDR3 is TGTGCCAGCAGTGGGGACAGGGGGCGAAGCGCTGAAGCTTTCTTT.

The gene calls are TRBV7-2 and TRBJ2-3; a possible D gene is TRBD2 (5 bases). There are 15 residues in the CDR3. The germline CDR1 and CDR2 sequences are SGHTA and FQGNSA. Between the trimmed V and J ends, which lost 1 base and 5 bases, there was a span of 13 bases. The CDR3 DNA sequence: TGTGCCAGCAGCTTAGGAGGGATGTCTGGAGATACGCAGTATTTT. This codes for CASSLGGMSGDTQYF.

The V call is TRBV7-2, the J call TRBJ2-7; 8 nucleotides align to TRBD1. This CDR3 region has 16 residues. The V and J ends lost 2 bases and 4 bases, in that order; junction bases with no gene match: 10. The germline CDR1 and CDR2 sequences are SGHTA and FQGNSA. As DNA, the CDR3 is TGTGCCAGCAGCTTAACAGGACAGGGTGGCGCGTACGAGCAGTACTTC. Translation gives CASSLTGQGGAYEQYF.

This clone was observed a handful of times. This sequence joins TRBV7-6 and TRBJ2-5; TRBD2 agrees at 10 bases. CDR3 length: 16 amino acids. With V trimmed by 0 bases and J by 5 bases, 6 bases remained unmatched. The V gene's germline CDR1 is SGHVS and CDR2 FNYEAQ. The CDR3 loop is CASSLALAGEGETQYF. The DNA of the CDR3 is TGTGCCAGCAGCTTAGCCCTAGCGGGAGAAGGGGAGACCCAGTACTTC.

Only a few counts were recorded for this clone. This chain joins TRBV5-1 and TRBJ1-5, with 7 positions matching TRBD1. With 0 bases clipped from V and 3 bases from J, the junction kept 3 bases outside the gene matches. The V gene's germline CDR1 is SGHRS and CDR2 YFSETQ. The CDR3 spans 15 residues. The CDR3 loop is CASSLGDSFNQPQHF. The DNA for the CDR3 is TGCGCCAGCAGCTTGGGGGACAGCTTCAATCAGCCCCAGCATTTT.

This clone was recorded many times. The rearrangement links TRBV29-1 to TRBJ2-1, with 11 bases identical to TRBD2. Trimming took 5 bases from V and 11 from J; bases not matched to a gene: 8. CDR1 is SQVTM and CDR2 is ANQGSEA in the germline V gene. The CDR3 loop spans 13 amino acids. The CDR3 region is CSVLTSGGSQQFF. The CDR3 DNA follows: TGCAGCGTTCTAACTAGCGGGGGATCACAGCAGTTCTTC.

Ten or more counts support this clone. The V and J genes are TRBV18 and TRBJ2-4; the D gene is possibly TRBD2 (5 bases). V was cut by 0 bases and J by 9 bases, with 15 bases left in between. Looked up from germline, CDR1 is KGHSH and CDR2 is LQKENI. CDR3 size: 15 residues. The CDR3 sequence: CASSPPRAPGSIQYF. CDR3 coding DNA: TGTGCCAGCTCACCACCGCGGGCGCCGGGAAGCATTCAGTACTTC.

The CDR3 DNA reads TGTGCCAGCAGTTCGACGACTAGCGGGAGGCCTTACAATGAGCAGTTCTTC. The encoded protein is CASSSTTSGRPYNEQFF. V gene TRBV27 combines with J gene TRBJ2-1; 13 bases map to TRBD2. V was pared by 4 bases and J by 4 bases, with 7 bases of the junction left unmatched. This CDR3 is built from 17 residues. CDR1 is MNHEY, CDR2 SMNVEV, per germline (reference sequence).

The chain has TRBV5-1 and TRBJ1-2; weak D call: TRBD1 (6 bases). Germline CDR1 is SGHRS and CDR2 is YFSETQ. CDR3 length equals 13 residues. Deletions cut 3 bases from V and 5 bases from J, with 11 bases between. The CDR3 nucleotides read TGCGCCAGCAGCTCAGACAGGACTTATGGCTACACCTTC. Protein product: CASSSDRTYGYTF.